This passage covers 3 T cell receptor beta chains from one sample sequenced in a study of T cells after yellow fever vaccination. TCRdb analysed the 5' RACE reads with MiXCR anew, one entry per CDR3 protein. The sample lists approximately 240,000 distinct CDR3 sequences; approximately 3.8% were seen once. The source material was PBMCs, sampled 15 days after the yellow fever booster vaccination. Source of these receptors: a man aged 18-30 years who received the YFV17D yellow fever vaccine.

This clonotype was observed many times. The chain joins TRBV5-6 to TRBJ1-2; tentative D call: TRBD1 (6 bases). CDR1 and CDR2 (germline): SGHDT, YYEEEE. This CDR3 spans 14 amino acids. V was shortened by 4 bases and J by 3 bases, with 13 bases between the two germline ends. CDR3 in amino acids: CASSRGHLDYGYTF. The DNA for the CDR3 is TGTGCCAGCAGCCGGGGACACTTAGACTATGGCTACACCTTC.

This clonotype was counted ten times or more. The V gene is TRBV15, the J gene TRBJ2-3; 7 nucleotides agree with TRBD1. The CDR3 totals 16 residues. Unmatched junction bases numbered 7, after V lost 2 bases and J lost 2 bases. CDR1 and CDR2 (germline): LNHNV, YYDKDF (reference sequence). The DNA for the CDR3 is TGTGCCACCAGCAGACGACAGGGATTATACACAGATACGCAGTATTTT. It yields the protein CATSRRQGLYTDTQYF. Based on the CDR3 plus reference TRBV15 and TRBJ2-3, the full variable domain is DAMVIQNPRYQVTQFGKPVTLSCSQTLNHNVMYWYQQKSSQAPKLLFHYYDKDFNNEADTPDNFQSRRPNTSFCFLDIRSPGLGDTAMYLCATSRRQGLYTDTQYFGPGTRLTVL.

This clonotype was detected many times. The chain combines TRBV7-2 with TRBJ2-2; D perhaps matches TRBD2 (5 bases). Germline V gives CDR1 SGHTA, CDR2 FQGNSA. There are 14 residues in the CDR3. Trimming removed 4 bases from V and 1 base from J, with 7 bases in between. The CDR3 sequence: CASSSSGNTGELFF. The CDR3 coding sequence is TGTGCCAGCAGCTCCAGCGGGAACACCGGGGAGCTGTTTTTT.